This TCR beta chain was found in a study of OX40 agonist ivuxolimab in advanced cancers. Study details: Patients were infused with ivuxolimab every 2 weeks at 0.01 to 10 mg/kg.

Overall study results and limits: Among the least clonally expanded were partial responders at 0.1-3.0 mg/kg.

Libraries were prepared by immunoSEQ multiplex PCR; TCRdb keeps only in-frame clonotypes and omits some of them. The sample comprises about 79,000 clones, 84% of which are singletons, and roughly 0.5% rests with the top ten. Details on this clone: As yet, its antigen is unknown.

Germline CDR1 reads SGHTA; CDR2 reads FQGNSA. Losses at the gene ends were 5 bases for V and 4 bases for J; bases not matched to a gene: 9. CDR3 length: 15 amino acids. The sample was CD4+ or CD8+ T cells sorted from blood, taken in a trial of the OX40 agonist ivuxolimab. This TCR was recovered from an adult with an advanced solid tumor such as melanoma, head and neck, liver or kidney cancer. The chain couples TRBV7-2 to TRBJ2-3; 7 positions agree with TRBD2. CDR3: CASSPWASGSDTQYF. The DNA of the CDR3 is TGTGCCAGCAGCCCCTGGGCTAGCGGATCAGATACGCAGTATTTT.